Below are 31 T cell receptor beta chains sequenced from a single sample in a study of spatial heterogeneity in lung cancer. TCRdb independently ran MiXCR on the 5' RACE reads; one entry per CDR3 protein. The sample contains 110,000 or so distinct CDR3 sequences, less than 14% of which appear only once. Documented time point: blood at routine non-recurrence follow-up after resection. The material sequenced was PBMCs, taken at follow-up. The source is a female donor with early-stage non-small cell lung cancer.

The chain couples TRBV5-1 to TRBJ2-4; 7 bases fit TRBD1. Trimming removed 4 bases from V and 10 bases from J; junction bases left unmatched: 11. CDR1 is SGHRS, CDR2 YFSETQ, per germline. This CDR3 has 14 amino acids. The CDR3 bases are TGCGCCAGCAGCCGGGATGTAGGGGGCGCAATTCAGTACTTC. This sequence encodes CASSRDVGGAIQYF.

A few counts support this clonotype. The chain uses TRBV6-5 and TRBJ2-2; D remains ambiguous. Trimming shortened V by 6 bases and J by 4 bases, and 12 bases separated the two germline ends. CDR3 size: 14 residues. CDR1 and CDR2 (germline): MNHEY, SVGAGI. The CDR3 is CASRYVTRTGELFF. The CDR3 DNA reads TGTGCCAGCAGATATGTCACCCGCACCGGGGAGCTGTTTTTT.

This clonotype has a count of ten or more. The CDR3 region has the DNA TGTGCCAGCAGCCGGTACTACGAGCAGTACTTC. Translating gives CASSRYYEQYF. The chain combines TRBV28 with TRBJ2-7, with no clear D. The ends were cut back, 6 bases at V and 3 bases at J, with 6 bases in the middle. Germline CDR1 is MDHEN and CDR2 is SYDVKM. CDR3 length: 11 amino acids.

In this sample, this clonotype turned up many times. V is TRBV28 and J is TRBJ2-3; 9 bases are shared with TRBD1. CDR1 and CDR2 from the germline V gene are MDHEN and SYDVKM. CDR3 length equals 13 residues. V dropped 5 bases and J dropped 12; count of bases not matched to a gene: 9. The CDR3 DNA reads TGTGCCAGCAGTCGACGCCGGGACAGGGATCAGTATTTT. Its translation: CASSRRRDRDQYF.

This chain uses TRBV5-4 with TRBJ2-5; D perhaps matches TRBD2 (5 bases). Trimming shortened V by 1 base and J by 2 bases, and 9 bases separated the two germline ends. Germline V gene data show CDR1 as SGHNT and CDR2 as YYREEE (reference sequence). The CDR3 sequence is 14 residues long. The CDR3: CASSLSGSQETQYF. CDR3 bases: TGTGCCAGCAGCTTGTCGGGGAGTCAAGAGACCCAGTACTTC.

This clonotype was found many times. This rearrangement joins TRBV3-1 to TRBJ1-1; 8 bases are a match to TRBD1. Trimming cost V 1 base and J 4 bases; bases outside gene matches: 5. CDR1 and CDR2 (germline): LGHDT, YNNKEL (reference sequence). The CDR3 contains 15 residues. The CDR3 sequence is CASSQVTGAGTEAFF. In nucleotides, the CDR3 is TGTGCCAGCAGCCAAGTGACAGGGGCCGGCACTGAAGCTTTCTTT. The whole variable domain, remainder taken from reference TRBV3-1 and TRBJ1-1, is DTAVSQTPKYLVTQMGNDKSIKCEQNLGHDTMYWYKQDSKKFLKIMFSYNNKELIINETVPNRFSPKSPDKAHLNLHINSLELGDSAVYFCASSQVTGAGTEAFFGQGTRLTVV.

The chain joins TRBV18 to TRBJ2-3; TRBD2 aligns across 7 bases. The CDR3 extends over 15 amino acids. The germline gives CDR1 KGHSH, CDR2 LQKENI. The V gene end was trimmed by 0 bases and the J gene end by 7 bases; junction bases not matched to a gene: 7. In nucleotides, the CDR3 is TGTGCCAGCTCACCACCGGGCGGGAGAACTTATACGCAGTATTTT. This gives the protein CASSPPGGRTYTQYF.

This clonotype has ten or more counts. The genes are TRBV20-1 and TRBJ2-6; D not certain. Germline loops: CDR1 DFQATT, CDR2 SNEGSKA (reference sequence). Trimming pared 2 bases from V and 0 bases from J, leaving 5 bases between. This CDR3 comprises 14 residues. In DNA form, the CDR3 reads TGCAGTGCTAGATCTAGCTCTGGGGCCAACGTCCTGACTTTC. Protein: CSARSSSGANVLTF.

This clonotype has a handful of counts. The chain recombines TRBV28 with TRBJ2-7; 7 nucleotides agree with TRBD2. The ends lost 8 bases at V and 9 bases at J; junction bases unmatched: 4. Germline lookup yields CDR1 MDHEN and CDR2 SYDVKM. The CDR3 length is 10 residues. The DNA of the CDR3 is TGTGCCAGCGGGGCGGGAGTGCAGTACTTC. It yields the protein CASGAGVQYF.

The genes are TRBV10-2 and TRBJ2-1; D is uncertain. The CDR3 covers 12 residues. V lost 1 base, J lost 15 bases, and 13 bases lay in between. Germline loops: CDR1 WSHSY, CDR2 SAAADI. DNA for the CDR3: TGCGCCAGCAGTGAGTTAGGAAACTTACGGTTCTTC. It codes for CASSELGNLRFF.

The chain employs TRBV10-3 and TRBJ2-1; TRBD2 matches at 10 bases. The V segment lost 3 bases and the J segment 8 bases; nucleotides outside the gene matches: 7. Looked up from germline, CDR1 is ENHRY and CDR2 is SYGVKD. The CDR3 is 15 residues long. The CDR3 nucleotides read TGTGCCATCAGTGATGTAGCGGGAGGTGTCGATGAGCAGTTCTTC. Amino acids: CAISDVAGGVDEQFF.

This chain links TRBV28 with TRBJ2-7; TRBD2 aligns across 11 bases. The CDR3 runs 16 residues. Germline lookup yields CDR1 MDHEN and CDR2 SYDVKM. Trimming took 4 bases from V and 3 from J; bases not matched to a gene: 8. The CDR3 loop reads CASSYILAGESYEQYF. The CDR3 DNA follows: TGTGCCAGCAGTTACATACTAGCGGGAGAGAGCTACGAGCAGTACTTC.

The chain is built from TRBV4-2 and TRBJ1-6; D is uncertain. V was trimmed by 1 base and J by 5 bases, leaving 12 bases between them. Germline V CDR1 and CDR2: LGHNA, YNFKEQ. There are 16 residues in the CDR3. The DNA of the CDR3 is TGTGCCAGCAGCCAAGGGTGGGCGACAAATAATTCACCCCTCCACTTT. Amino acid sequence: CASSQGWATNNSPLHF.

This rearrangement joins TRBV12-3 or TRBV12-4 to TRBJ1-4; 8 nucleotides agree with TRBD1. The CDR3 length is 14 residues. V dropped 4 bases and J dropped 5; count of bases not matched to a gene: 3. CDR3 region: CASSSRQGNEKLFF. CDR3 DNA: TGTGCCAGCAGTTCCAGACAGGGGAATGAAAAACTGTTTTTT.

There are many counts of this clonotype. The chain uses TRBV20-1 and TRBJ1-5, with 8 positions matching TRBD1. The CDR3 extends over 13 amino acids. Germline CDR1 reads DFQATT; CDR2 reads SNEGSKA (reference sequence). Unmatched junction bases numbered 4, after V lost 5 bases and J lost 4 bases. The CDR3 coding sequence is TGCAGTGCTCCCGGGACAGGTAATCAGCCCCAGCATTTT. Its protein is CSAPGTGNQPQHF.

This clonotype has only a few counts. The chain employs TRBV7-2 and TRBJ1-1; a weak D match, TRBD1 (6 bases). The CDR3 runs to 15 residues. V lost 6 bases to trimming and J lost 3 bases, with 17 bases between them. The germline CDR1 and CDR2 sequences are SGHTA and FQGNSA. Here the CDR3 reads CASRPKTGRYTEAFF. Written as DNA, the CDR3 is TGTGCCAGCAGACCCAAGACAGGACGTTACACTGAAGCTTTCTTT.

V is TRBV6-2 or TRBV6-3 and J is TRBJ1-5, with TRBD1 identical over 11 bases. CDR3 size: 15 residues. V lost 6 bases to trimming and J lost 4 bases; unmatched junction nucleotides: 5. CDR1 and CDR2 (germline): MNHEY, SVGEGT. The CDR3 loop reads CASRKGDRGNQPQHF. The CDR3 DNA reads as TGTGCCAGCAGGAAAGGGGACAGGGGGAATCAGCCCCAGCATTTT.

This clonotype was seen only a few times. The V call is TRBV21-1, the J call TRBJ2-7; whether TRBD1, the table's D call, matches the DNA was not checked. TRBV21-1 constitutes a pseudogene. The CDR3 extends over 12 amino acids. The CDR3 region has the DNA TGTGCCAGCAGCAAACGGGGCCACGAGCAGTACTTC. Translation gives CASSKRGHEQYF.

This clonotype was observed a handful of times. The V and J genes are TRBV9 and TRBJ2-7, with 8 bases lining up with TRBD1. The CDR3 extends over 14 amino acids. Germline V CDR1 and CDR2: SGDLS, YYNGEE. J lost 4 bases, V lost 2 bases, and 5 bases had no gene match. In nucleotides, the CDR3 is TGTGCCAGCAGCGTGGACAGGGAAAGTTACGAGCAGTACTTC. This translates into CASSVDRESYEQYF.

In this sample, this clonotype turned up many times. The rearrangement joins TRBV29-1 to TRBJ1-1; D not certain. Trimming pared 7 bases from V and 5 bases from J, leaving 11 bases between. The CDR3 runs to 11 residues. The germline CDR1 and CDR2 sequences are SQVTM and ANQGSEA. In DNA, the CDR3 is TGCAGCGCCTTGGTACAAACTGAAGCTTTCTTT. This translates into CSALVQTEAFF.

This rearrangement joins TRBV12-3 or TRBV12-4 to TRBJ2-7; perhaps D is TRBD1 or TRBD2 (6 bases each). The CDR3 sequence is 11 residues long. Between the trimmed V and J ends, which lost 6 bases and 6 bases, there was a span of 9 bases. The CDR3 nucleotides read TGTGCCAGCAGAGGGGGAGGCGAGCAGTACTTC. Amino acids: CASRGGGEQYF.

This clonotype was observed a few times. CDR3 bases: TGTGCCAGCAGTTCCCCTAGCGATGAGCAGTTCTTC. Encoded protein: CASSSPSDEQFF. V and J are TRBV6-5 and TRBJ2-1; D possibly corresponds to TRBD2 (6 bases). The germline V and J ends were trimmed by 4 bases and 8 bases, with 9 bases remaining between them. Germline CDR1 MNHEY, CDR2 SVGAGI. The CDR3 covers 12 residues.

The rearrangement uses TRBV5-1 and TRBJ1-3, with D maybe TRBD1 (5 bases). CDR1 SGHRS and CDR2 YFSETQ come from the germline V gene. The CDR3 spans 16 residues. V lost 2 bases and J lost 0, with 12 bases in between. The CDR3 loop is CASSFDRRLSGNTIYF. Here the CDR3 DNA reads TGCGCCAGCAGCTTTGACAGACGTCTCTCTGGAAACACCATATATTTT.

This chain joins TRBV12-3 or TRBV12-4 and TRBJ2-7; D call uncertain. Trimming removed 3 bases at V and 3 bases at J, with 9 bases between. The CDR3 sequence is 13 residues long. In nucleotides, the CDR3 is TGTGCCAGCAGTTTCGGTGGGTACTACGAGCAGTACTTC. Encoded protein: CASSFGGYYEQYF.

The rearrangement joins TRBV5-1 to TRBJ2-1; TRBD2 agrees at 7 bases. CDR1 and CDR2 (germline): SGHRS, YFSETQ. The CDR3 spans 14 residues. V lost 2 bases to trimming and J lost 7 bases; unmatched junction nucleotides: 6. The CDR3, as DNA: TGCGCCAGCAGCTTAGGAGCGGGAAGAAATGAGCAGTTCTTC. Amino acid sequence: CASSLGAGRNEQFF.

The rearrangement links TRBV12-3 or TRBV12-4 to TRBJ1-1; 10 bases line up with TRBD1. V shed 5 bases and J 9 bases; nucleotides not matched to a gene: 3. The CDR3 extends over 12 amino acids. The CDR3 region is CASSRTGGKAFF. The CDR3, as DNA: TGTGCCAGCAGTAGGACAGGGGGGAAAGCTTTCTTT.

The V gene is TRBV5-1, the J gene TRBJ2-5; D is unclear. The germline V gene has CDR1 SGHRS and CDR2 YFSETQ. V was trimmed by 2 bases and J by 4 bases, leaving 21 bases between them. The length of the CDR3 is 17 residues. The CDR3 sequence: CASSLGIADRTVETQYF. CDR3 bases: TGCGCCAGCAGCTTAGGGATTGCGGATCGCACCGTAGAGACCCAGTACTTC.

This clonotype was seen only a few times. The chain recombines TRBV7-2 with TRBJ2-2; the D is unclear. Germline V CDR1 and CDR2: SGHTA, FQGNSA. This CDR3 is 16 amino acids long. The V and J ends lost 0 bases and 3 bases respectively, with 11 bases between them. The DNA for the CDR3 is TGTGCCAGCAGCTTAGCCGTTTCACGGGACACCGGGGAGCTGTTTTTT. Protein: CASSLAVSRDTGELFF.

V is TRBV5-1 and J is TRBJ2-3, with a weak D call TRBD1 (5 bases). The germline CDR1 and CDR2 sequences are SGHRS and YFSETQ. V was clipped by 0 bases and J by 0 bases, with 14 bases between them. The CDR3 loop spans 17 amino acids. Here the CDR3 reads CASSLGMGPGSTDTQYF. The CDR3 DNA reads as TGCGCCAGCAGCTTGGGCATGGGGCCCGGTAGCACAGATACGCAGTATTTT.

The V call is TRBV12-3 or TRBV12-4, the J call TRBJ2-7; TRBD1 aligns across 8 bases. CDR3 size: 14 residues. With V trimmed by 6 bases and J by 0 bases, 4 bases remained unmatched. The CDR3, as DNA: TGTGCCAGCAGCGGACAGGGCAGCTCCTACGAGCAGTACTTC. Translation gives CASSGQGSSYEQYF.

The table lists this clonotype with a few counts. This chain joins TRBV3-1 and TRBJ2-7; D tentatively fits TRBD1 or TRBD2 (5 bases each). Trimming took 4 bases from V and 0 from J, leaving 7 bases between them. Germline assignment: CDR1 LGHDT and CDR2 YNNKEL (reference sequence). The CDR3 spans 13 residues. The CDR3 reads CASSLRGSYEQYV. For the CDR3, the DNA is TGTGCCAGCAGCCTGAGGGGCTCCTACGAGCAGTACGTC.